This TCR beta chain was captured in a study of T cells after yellow fever vaccination (dated by TCRdb to about 2019). As for the study more broadly: Libraries from fractions with low cell numbers were prepared with the SMART-Seq v4 Ultra Low Input RNA kit. To track T-cell clones before and after primary and booster YFV17D yellow fever vaccination, bulk TCR alpha and beta repertoires were sequenced longitudinally. Two healthy male donors, one aged 18 to 29 and one aged 30 to 40 years, made up the cohort. Blood was drawn at multiple timepoints before and after primary and secondary immunization, with bulk PBMC replicates and cell subsets isolated.

Summary of the overall study and its limitations: FACS-sorted repertoires could contain abundant contaminating clonotypes from the bulk population, so computational filtering was required. Compared with the primary T-cell response, the secondary T-cell response was weaker but faster, peaking on day 5 rather than day 15. Most clones expanded after primary vaccination (approximately 95% of CD4 and 88% of CD8) were re-detected after the booster, suggesting that broad memory maintenance occurred. A small fraction of clonotypes showed up in both the CD4 and CD8 compartments, probably as a result of convergent recombination. Because the study included only a couple of donors, the extent to which the findings can be generalized is limited.

About this clonotype: Its antigen has not been determined. No much larger clone is present one base from it, and per-base qualities are unavailable.

V lost 0 bases and J lost 2 bases; the stretch between them is 15 bases long. The germline V gene encodes CDR1 DFQATT and CDR2 SNEGSKA (reference sequence). The CDR3 contains 16 residues, cysteine and phenylalanine counted. Just CDR3 DNA is preserved here, 48 bases in frame from base 1. Sequencing was carried out with an Illumina NovaSeq 6000. TCR cDNA was synthesized by 5'RACE template switching, through which a universal primer site and unique molecular identifiers were introduced. cDNA synthesis was primed from both the TCR alpha and TCR beta constant segments. Libraries were amplified in two PCR steps, with sample barcodes and sequencing adapters added in the second step. Sequencing of the libraries was done on either Illumina HiSeq 2500 (2x100 bp) or NovaSeq (2x150 bp). The authors' pipeline ran thus. Reads were demultiplexed and collapsed into UMI consensus sequences with MIGEC, and V(D)J alignment was performed with MiXCR. Using edgeR on replicate PBMC samples, clonotypes were called vaccine-responding if FDR was below 0.01 and the log2 fold change was above 5 up to day 15. Each bulk clonotype was labeled CD4 or CD8 based on which sequenced repertoire, CD4 or CD8, contained the clonotype at higher abundance. TCRdb reworked the public reads: Q25 trimming with fastp, MiXCR clone assembly, productive beta chains retained. Every CDR3 protein is listed once, alongside the most common genes and DNA of its rows. The V and J calls and clone size come from TCRdb's table, not from the authors' own analysis. For this sample there are some 300,000 distinct CDR3 sequences; 7.5% to 9.5% appear just once. 3% to 3.5% of the sample comes from the top ten.

The treatment or condition label, read with the paper, signifies: live attenuated yellow fever vaccine strain. A standard Ficoll-Paque protocol was used to isolate PBMCs from peripheral blood. Dynabeads CD4 and CD8 positive selection kits were used to isolate CD4 and CD8 T-cell fractions. TriZol was used to extract RNA from bulk PBMCs, from CD4 and CD8 fractions, and from dextramer-positive and dextramer-negative fractions. In this chain, TRBV20-1 is recombined with TRBJ2-3; the D gene is perhaps TRBD2, on 5 matching bases. The material was CD4+ T cells sorted from PBMCs, obtained 5 days after the yellow fever booster vaccination. This receptor was taken from a man aged 18 to 29 who received the YFV17D yellow fever vaccine. In nucleotide form, the sequence is TGCAGTGCTAGAGATTCCGGGAAATACGCCACAGATACGCAGTATTTT. Translated, it reads CSARDSGKYATDTQYF.